One and the same sample provided the 16 T cell receptor beta chains below, sequenced in a study of OX40 agonist ivuxolimab in advanced cancers. TCRdb's copy holds only in-frame clones and misses some; the assay was immunoSEQ multiplex PCR. The repertoire holds 80,000 to 100,000 clones, with 90% as singletons. The specimen comprised CD4+ or CD8+ T cells sorted from blood, sampled in a trial of the OX40 agonist ivuxolimab. These receptors all stem from an adult with an advanced solid tumor such as melanoma, head and neck, liver or kidney cancer.

The chain recombines TRBV5-1 with TRBJ2-3; TRBD1 agrees at 10 bases. The V gene's germline CDR1 is SGHRS and CDR2 YFSETQ. This CDR3 has 16 residues. V lost 2 bases and J lost 2; bases outside the gene matches: 5. In DNA, the CDR3 is TGCGCCAGCAGCTTAGACAGGGGGCTTGACACAGATACGCAGTATTTT. Protein: CASSLDRGLDTDTQYF.

The rearrangement joins TRBV11-2 to TRBJ2-2; 11 bases fit TRBD2. The germline gives CDR1 SGHAT, CDR2 FQNNGV. Germline trimming cut 3 bases from V and 6 bases from J; bases unmatched to any gene: 9. The CDR3 has 17 amino acids. CDR3 bases: TGTGCCAGCAGCTTGGGCCCGGGACTAGCGGCGGCCGGGGAGCTGTTTTTT. This codes for CASSLGPGLAAAGELFF.

This sequence joins TRBV14 and TRBJ2-6; D is unclear. There are 14 residues in the CDR3. CDR1 is SGHDN, CDR2 FVKESK, per germline. The germline V and J ends were trimmed by 4 bases and 0 bases, with 4 bases remaining between them. The CDR3 loop is CASSLNSGANVLTF. The CDR3 DNA follows: TGTGCCAGCAGCCTAAACTCTGGGGCCAACGTCCTGACTTTC.

The chain couples TRBV11-3 to TRBJ2-1, with D unclear. The CDR3 loop spans 13 amino acids. Per the germline V gene, CDR1 is SGHNT and CDR2 is YENEEA. Trimming cost V 1 base and J 6 bases, with 7 bases left between them. CDR3 DNA sequence: TGTGCCAGCAGCTTAGCCGAGCTCAATGAGCAGTTCTTC. This codes for CASSLAELNEQFF.

The CDR3 coding sequence is TGTGCCAGCCCCGGGACAGGAACATCCAGCTCCTACGAGCAGTACTTC. It yields the protein CASPGTGTSSSYEQYF. The rearrangement joins TRBV7-9 to TRBJ2-7, with TRBD1 matching 8 bases. This CDR3 contains 16 residues. Germline V gene lookup returns CDR1 SEHNR and CDR2 FQNEAQ (reference sequence). With 8 bases clipped from V and 0 bases from J, the junction kept 12 bases outside the gene matches.

The chain combines TRBV2 with TRBJ2-3; D not certain. The CDR3 covers 15 residues. The V end was cut by 6 bases, the J end by 1 base, with 14 bases between. The V gene's germline CDR1 is SNHLY and CDR2 FYNNEI. The CDR3 loop reads CASRPGTEGTDTQYF. CDR3 in DNA: TGTGCCAGCAGGCCCGGCACGGAAGGCACAGATACGCAGTATTTT.

The chain links TRBV29-1 to TRBJ1-2; no firm D call. The length of the CDR3 is 9 residues. Between the trimmed V and J ends, which lost 2 bases and 6 bases, there was a span of 1 base. The germline gives CDR1 SQVTM, CDR2 ANQGSEA. This CDR3 reads CSVEHGYTF. The CDR3 nucleotides read TGCAGCGTTGAACATGGCTACACCTTC.

The gene calls are TRBV7-2 and TRBJ2-1; 8 bases agree with TRBD1. This CDR3 has 15 residues. V dropped 0 bases and J dropped 7; count of bases not matched to a gene: 5. Germline lookup yields CDR1 SGHTA and CDR2 FQGNSA. Here the CDR3 reads CASSLARGRRNEQFF. The DNA for the CDR3 is TGTGCCAGCAGCTTAGCCAGGGGGCGGAGAAATGAGCAGTTCTTC.

This sequence joins TRBV6-1 and TRBJ2-3; tentatively, D is TRBD1 or TRBD2 (5 bases each). Germline V gene sequence: CDR1 MNHNS, CDR2 SASEGT. This CDR3 has 16 amino acids. V was pared by 4 bases and J by 1 base, with 15 bases between. The CDR3 bases are TGTGCCAGCAGTGCGGGACGACGGTGGGGCACAGATACGCAGTATTTT. This translates into CASSAGRRWGTDTQYF.

The V gene is TRBV6-1, the J gene TRBJ2-7, with 10 bases fitting TRBD2. Germline V gene lookup returns CDR1 MNHNS and CDR2 SASEGT. V shed 6 bases, J shed 2 bases, and the junction held 4 bases outside the gene matches. This CDR3 has 14 residues. DNA for the CDR3: TGTGCCAGCAGGCCGGGACTAGCGCCCTACGAGCAGTACTTC. Translating it yields CASRPGLAPYEQYF.

This sequence joins TRBV19 and TRBJ1-4; 7 nucleotides match TRBD1. V lost 3 bases to trimming and J lost 8 bases; unmatched junction nucleotides: 9. Looked up from germline, CDR1 is LNHDA and CDR2 is SQIVND (reference sequence). This CDR3 has 15 residues. CDR3: CASSIRPGGGEKLFF. The CDR3 coding sequence is TGTGCCAGTAGTATCAGGCCAGGGGGGGGCGAAAAACTGTTTTTT.

The chain is built from TRBV7-9 and TRBJ2-7; TRBD1 agrees at 8 bases. In germline, CDR1 is SEHNR, CDR2 FQNEAQ (reference sequence). V was pared by 1 base and J by 3 bases, with 5 bases of the junction left unmatched. The CDR3 sequence is 15 residues long. The CDR3 loop is CASSLGTGKRYEQYF. The CDR3 DNA reads as TGTGCCAGCAGCTTAGGGACAGGGAAACGCTACGAGCAGTACTTC.

The CDR3 loop reads CASSSTSASTDTQYF. In DNA, the CDR3 is TGTGCCAGCAGTTCCACTAGCGCCAGCACAGATACGCAGTATTTT. The J gene is TRBJ2-3, the V gene TRBV6-4; 7 bases are shared with TRBD2. V trimming: 5 bases; J trimming: 0 bases; junction bases outside the gene matches: 5. Germline CDR1 and CDR2: MRHNA and SNTAGT. This CDR3 comprises 15 residues.

This clone was counted a few times. This sequence joins TRBV30 and TRBJ1-5, with 9 bases lining up with TRBD1. J lost 6 bases, V lost 1 base, and 4 bases had no gene match. This CDR3 spans 14 amino acids. Germline-derived CDR1 and CDR2 are GTSNPN and SVGIG (reference sequence). Here the CDR3 DNA reads TGTGCCTGGAGTGGGACAGGGGCAGGTCAGCCCCAGCATTTT. Encoded protein: CAWSGTGAGQPQHF.

The V gene is TRBV7-9, the J gene TRBJ1-2; maybe TRBD1 (5 bases). The CDR3 spans 15 residues. V lost 4 bases and J lost 5, with 17 bases in between. The germline V gene encodes CDR1 SEHNR and CDR2 FQNEAQ (reference sequence). Here the CDR3 reads CASSSTQAPGYGYTF. The CDR3 DNA sequence: TGTGCCAGCAGCTCCACACAGGCCCCTGGGTATGGCTACACCTTC.

The J gene is TRBJ1-2, the V gene TRBV4-1, with D unclear. Trimming took off 2 bases at V and 5 bases at J, with 15 bases between the two ends. In germline, CDR1 is MGHRA, CDR2 YSYEKL. There are 15 residues in the CDR3. The CDR3 sequence: CASSQMAGVPYGYTF. For the CDR3, the DNA is TGCGCCAGCAGCCAAATGGCAGGAGTACCGTATGGCTACACCTTC.